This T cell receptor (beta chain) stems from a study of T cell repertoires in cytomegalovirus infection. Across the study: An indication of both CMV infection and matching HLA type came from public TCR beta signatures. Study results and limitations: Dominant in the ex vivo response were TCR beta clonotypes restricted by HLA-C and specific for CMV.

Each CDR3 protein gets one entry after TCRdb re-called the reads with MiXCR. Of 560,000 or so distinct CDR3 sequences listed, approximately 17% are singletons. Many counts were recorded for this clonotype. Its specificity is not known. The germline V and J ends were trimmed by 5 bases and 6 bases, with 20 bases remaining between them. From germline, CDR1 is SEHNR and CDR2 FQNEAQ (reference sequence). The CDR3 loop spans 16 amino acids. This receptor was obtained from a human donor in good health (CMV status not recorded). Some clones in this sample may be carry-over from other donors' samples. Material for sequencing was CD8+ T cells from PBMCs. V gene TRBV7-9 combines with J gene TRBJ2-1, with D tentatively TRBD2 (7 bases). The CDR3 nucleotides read TGTGCCAGCAGCGGGGGGGCGGACAGTCGTCCCAATGAGCAGTTCTTC. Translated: CASSGGADSRPNEQFF.